These 18 T cell receptor beta chains share one sample of origin, sequenced in a study of T cells after yellow fever vaccination. From the 5' RACE reads, TCRdb called clonotypes with MiXCR, one entry per CDR3 protein. Among under 90,000 distinct CDR3 sequences listed, approximately 6.1% were seen once. The sample consisted of CD8+ T cells sorted from PBMCs, taken 35 to 50 days after the first yellow fever vaccination. These receptor sequences come from a man aged 18 to 30 who received the YFV17D yellow fever vaccine.

This chain joins TRBV7-2 and TRBJ1-5; D call uncertain. Trimming left V 4 bases short and J 1 base short, with 11 bases between. Germline V gene lookup returns CDR1 SGHTA and CDR2 FQGNSA. CDR3 length equals 15 residues. In DNA form, the CDR3 reads TGTGCCAGCAGCTCCCCCGGGGAGAGCAATCAGCCCCAGCATTTT. The encoded protein is CASSSPGESNQPQHF. The full variable domain, with the rest looked up from reference TRBV7-2 and TRBJ1-5, is GAGVSQSPSNKVTEKGKDVELRCDPISGHTALYWYRQSLGQGLEFLIYFQGNSAPDKSGLPSDRFSAERTGGSVSTLTIQRTQQEDSAVYLCASSSPGESNQPQHFGDGTRLSIL.

This clonotype was observed many times. The rearrangement joins TRBV29-1 to TRBJ2-1; D could derive from TRBD1 or TRBD2 (6 bases each). The CDR3 contains 12 residues. Per the germline V gene, CDR1 is SQVTM and CDR2 is ANQGSEA. V lost 7 bases and J 8 bases, leaving 15 bases between the germline ends. As DNA, the CDR3 is TGCAGCGGTGTATCGGGGGCGGATGAGCAGTTCTTC. This codes for CSGVSGADEQFF.

This clonotype has at least ten counts. The rearrangement joins TRBV6-2 or TRBV6-3 to TRBJ2-7; D uncertain. The CDR3 loop spans 12 amino acids. Germline V lookup: CDR1 MNHEY, CDR2 SVGEGT. V shed 5 bases and J shed 3 bases, with 8 bases lying between them. CDR3 nucleotides: TGTGCCAGCAGTACCAGAAGCTACGAGCAGTACTTC. It yields the protein CASSTRSYEQYF.

This clonotype was found many times. The rearrangement links TRBV5-1 to TRBJ1-1; 7 bases are a match to TRBD1. V lost 6 bases and J lost 6; bases outside the gene matches: 5. The CDR3 is made up of 12 amino acids. Germline V gene sequence: CDR1 SGHRS, CDR2 YFSETQ. The DNA for the CDR3 is TGCGCCAGCAAACGAGGGACAGCTGAAGCTTTCTTT. It specifies CASKRGTAEAFF.

The chain recombines TRBV27 with TRBJ1-5; tentative D call: TRBD1 (5 bases). The CDR3 length is 13 residues. Between the trimmed V and J ends, which lost 3 bases and 3 bases, there was a span of 6 bases. From germline, CDR1 is MNHEY and CDR2 SMNVEV (reference sequence). The CDR3 sequence: CASSFRDNQPQHF. CDR3 sequence (DNA): TGTGCCAGCAGTTTCAGGGACAATCAGCCCCAGCATTTT.

This clonotype appeared many times. V is TRBV28 and J is TRBJ2-3; TRBD2 agrees at 15 bases. J was trimmed by 3 bases and V by 7 bases; bases with no gene match: 8. Germline V gene data show CDR1 as MDHEN and CDR2 as SYDVKM. This CDR3 has 17 amino acids. CDR3 in amino acids: CASKPGLAGGGTDTQYF. The DNA for the CDR3 is TGTGCCAGCAAACCGGGACTAGCGGGGGGAGGTACAGATACGCAGTATTTT.

The table lists this clonotype with a few counts. The J gene is TRBJ2-7, the V gene TRBV6-2 or TRBV6-3, with D possibly matching TRBD1 (5 bases). The germline V and J ends were trimmed by 7 bases and 1 base, with 17 bases remaining between them. CDR1 and CDR2 from the germline V gene are MNHEY and SVGEGT. There are 15 residues in the CDR3. CDR3 amino acids: CASTQPRAVSYEQYF. CDR3 nucleotide sequence: TGTGCCAGCACCCAGCCCAGGGCGGTGTCCTACGAGCAGTACTTC.

This chain uses TRBV28 with TRBJ1-2, with a tentative D call TRBD1 (5 bases). Trimming took off 2 bases at V and 10 bases at J, with 20 bases between the two ends. The CDR3 spans 15 residues. Germline V gene data show CDR1 as MDHEN and CDR2 as SYDVKM. Written as DNA, the CDR3 is TGTGCCAGCAGTTTAATGGATACCGGGGGACCCTTCTACACCTTC. Its translation is CASSLMDTGGPFYTF.

J is TRBJ1-4 and V is TRBV4-3, with a tentative D call TRBD1 (6 bases). This CDR3 contains 18 residues. Germline V gene data show CDR1 as LGHNA and CDR2 as YSLEER. The V and J ends lost 0 bases and 1 base respectively, with 15 bases between them. The CDR3 protein is CASSQDRRGSLTNEKLFF. CDR3 DNA: TGCGCCAGCAGCCAAGATCGAAGGGGGAGTTTAACTAATGAAAAACTGTTTTTT.

This chain connects TRBV19 to TRBJ2-1; D may be TRBD1 or TRBD2 (6 bases each). In germline, CDR1 is LNHDA, CDR2 SQIVND (reference sequence). The length of the CDR3 is 15 residues. V was trimmed by 4 bases and J by 5 bases, leaving 15 bases between them. CDR3 coding DNA: TGTGCCAGTAGTACCTCTAGGGGGGTGGACAATGAGCAGTTCTTC. Translated: CASSTSRGVDNEQFF.

The V call is TRBV5-4, the J call TRBJ2-7; 7 bases align to TRBD1. V lost 4 bases to trimming and J lost 5 bases; unmatched junction nucleotides: 9. The CDR3 has 14 amino acids. Per germline, CDR1 SGHNT and CDR2 YYREEE (reference sequence). The chain's CDR3 is CASSPTGSGHEQYF. DNA of the CDR3: TGTGCCAGCAGCCCGACAGGGTCGGGCCACGAGCAGTACTTC.

The table lists this clonotype with many counts. The V call is TRBV12-3 or TRBV12-4, the J call TRBJ1-1; D unclear. The CDR3 covers 11 residues. V lost 6 bases to trimming and J lost 8 bases, with 10 bases between them. The CDR3 DNA reads as TGTGCCAGCAGCCTTTTAAAGGAAGCTTTCTTT. It is translated as CASSLLKEAFF.

This clonotype was seen at least ten times. The chain has TRBV5-1 and TRBJ2-1; 7 bases agree with TRBD1. Germline lookup yields CDR1 SGHRS and CDR2 YFSETQ. V trimming: 4 bases; J trimming: 1 base; junction bases outside the gene matches: 11. This CDR3 is built from 17 residues. The CDR3 sequence is CASSADRVSGSYNEQFF. CDR3 DNA sequence: TGCGCCAGCAGCGCCGACAGGGTCAGTGGTTCCTACAATGAGCAGTTCTTC. The full variable domain, its missing parts supplied by reference TRBV5-1 and TRBJ2-1, is KAGVTQTPRYLIKTRGQQVTLSCSPISGHRSVSWYQQTPGQGLQFLFEYFSETQRNKGNFPGRFSGRQFSNSRSEMNVSTLELGDSALYLCASSADRVSGSYNEQFFGPGTRLTVL.

This clonotype was picked up many times. The gene calls are TRBV9 and TRBJ2-2, with D perhaps TRBD2 (7 bases). The germline V gene encodes CDR1 SGDLS and CDR2 YYNGEE. This CDR3 is built from 16 residues. V gave up 1 base and J gave up 3 bases, with 13 bases separating them. In DNA, the CDR3 is TGTGCCAGCAGCGTACCCGGGGGGCTTGACACCGGGGAGCTGTTTTTT. This codes for CASSVPGGLDTGELFF.

This clonotype was observed many times. In DNA form, the CDR3 reads TGTGCCATCCGAGAGTGGGCAGGCTACAATGAGCAGTTCTTC. Its protein is CAIREWAGYNEQFF. The chain employs TRBV12-3 or TRBV12-4 and TRBJ2-1; D is unresolved. The CDR3 extends over 14 amino acids. Trimming cost V 10 bases and J 3 bases, with 16 bases left between them.

There are many counts of this clonotype. The J gene is TRBJ1-3, the V gene TRBV5-1; no firm D call. The V end was cut by 0 bases, the J end by 0 bases, with 16 bases between. The CDR3 covers 18 residues. Germline lookup yields CDR1 SGHRS and CDR2 YFSETQ. The CDR3 spells CASSLGTWTDFSGNTIYF. CDR3 bases: TGCGCCAGCAGCTTGGGCACCTGGACGGATTTCTCTGGAAACACCATATATTTT.

This clonotype has ten or more counts. CDR3 region: CASSRPVGTATGELFF. In nucleotides, the CDR3 is TGTGCCAGCAGTCGTCCGGTAGGGACTGCCACCGGGGAGCTGTTTTTT. The genes are TRBV12-3 or TRBV12-4 and TRBJ2-2; the D gene is possibly TRBD2 (6 bases). V was cut by 5 bases and J by 4 bases, with 17 bases left in between. The CDR3 has 16 residues.

This clonotype has at least ten counts. The chain has TRBV29-1 and TRBJ2-7; D ambiguous. Germline V gives CDR1 SQVTM, CDR2 ANQGSEA. This CDR3 comprises 14 residues. V gave up 6 bases and J gave up 4 bases, with 19 bases separating them. CDR3 nucleotides: TGCAGCGTGGCCGTGTGGACGGATTTTTACGAGCAGTACTTC. Its translation is CSVAVWTDFYEQYF.